These T cell receptor beta chains were read from a single sample in a study of siplizumab effects on memory and regulatory T cells. The protocol was immunoSEQ multiplex PCR, while the TCRdb copy is restricted to in-frame clones and leaves out a portion. This repertoire shows about 91,000 clones, 80% to 95% found once; its top ten account for 6.5%. Sequencing used CD8+ T cells sorted from blood. The receptors shown here come from a human donor in good health. Both conserved end residues are part of each CDR3. Fields, in order: clone size, J gene, D gene, V gene, CDR3 length, CDR3 DNA, CDR3 protein. A D gene is named only where the DNA matches it firmly. Size is stated for part of the rows, as once, few or many counts, or as a class when the clone is expanded.

size: -
J: TRBJ2-4
D: -
V: TRBV29-1
length: 18
DNA: TGCAGCGTCGGACAGCCAGCAGACCCACTGACAGCCAAAAACATTCAGTACTTC
CDR3: CSVGQPADPLTAKNIQYF

size: -
J: TRBJ1-3
D: TRBD1
V: TRBV5-1
length: 16
DNA: TGCGCCAGCAGCTTACCGGGACAGGGGGCGGAAAACACCATATATTTT
CDR3: CASSLPGQGAENTIYF

size: -
J: TRBJ2-2
D: TRBD2
V: TRBV27
length: 15
DNA: TGTGCCAGCAGTGCAGCGGGAGGGAACACCGGGGAGCTGTTTTTT
CDR3: CASSAAGGNTGELFF

size: -
J: TRBJ2-1
D: -
V: TRBV7-6
length: 16
DNA: TGTGCCAGCAGCTGGTCCTCGGTCCGGGGCTACAATGAGCAGTTCTTC
CDR3: CASSWSSVRGYNEQFF

size: medium-sized
J: TRBJ1-4
D: TRBD1
V: TRBV19
length: 14
DNA: TGTGCCAGTAGTACTGGACAGGGTCGGAAAAAACTGTTTTTT
CDR3: CASSTGQGRKKLFF

size: -
J: TRBJ1-1
D: -
V: TRBV15
length: 14
DNA: TGTGCCACCAGGGATCAGGCCGTGAACACTGAAGCTTTCTTT
CDR3: CATRDQAVNTEAFF

size: -
J: TRBJ1-1
D: -
V: TRBV11-2
length: 13
DNA: TGTGCCAGCAGCTTCGGGGGAGGGGGAACGGCTTTCTTT
CDR3: CASSFGGGGTAFF

size: -
J: TRBJ2-7
D: -
V: TRBV11-3
length: 15
DNA: TGTGCCAGCAGTCACGCTGTGGACAGACCCTACGAGCAGTACTTC
CDR3: CASSHAVDRPYEQYF

size: -
J: TRBJ1-5
D: -
V: TRBV19
length: 15
DNA: TGTGCCAGTAGTATGGTGGCAGATCTCAATCAGCCCCAGCATTTT
CDR3: CASSMVADLNQPQHF

size: -
J: TRBJ2-1
D: -
V: TRBV13
length: 14
DNA: TGTGCCAGCAGCTTAGGCCATTTGGTTGGGGAGCAGTTCTTC
CDR3: CASSLGHLVGEQFF

size: -
J: TRBJ2-6
D: -
V: TRBV21-1
length: 18
DNA: TGTGCCAGCAGCAAAAAGTCCGGTCATCCCTCTGGGGCCAACGTCCTGACTTTC
CDR3: CASSKKSGHPSGANVLTF

size: -
J: TRBJ1-2
D: -
V: TRBV19
length: 14
DNA: TGTGCCAGTAGTCCGGGACGCGGAGCCTATGGCTACACCTTC
CDR3: CASSPGRGAYGYTF

size: -
J: TRBJ1-1
D: -
V: TRBV27
length: 13
DNA: TGTGCCAGCAGCTCGCTCGAGAACACTGAAGCTTTCTTT
CDR3: CASSSLENTEAFF

size: -
J: TRBJ2-2
D: -
V: TRBV9
length: 13
DNA: TGTGCCAGTCAAACGGAGTTCACCGGGGAGCTGTTTTTT
CDR3: CASQTEFTGELFF

size: -
J: TRBJ2-1
D: -
V: TRBV7-2
length: 14
DNA: TGTGCCAGCGATTTGCGGCAGGGACCCAATGAGCAGTTCTTC
CDR3: CASDLRQGPNEQFF

size: -
J: TRBJ2-1
D: TRBD1
V: TRBV5-8
length: 14
DNA: TGTGCCAGCAGCTTAGGGACAGGGGCCAATGAGCAGTTCTTC
CDR3: CASSLGTGANEQFF

size: -
J: TRBJ2-1
D: -
V: TRBV7-6
length: 16
DNA: TGTGCCAGCAGCTCCGAGTGGGCTAGCAGATACAATGAGCAGTTCTTC
CDR3: CASSSEWASRYNEQFF

size: -
J: TRBJ2-7
D: TRBD1
V: TRBV5-1
length: 15
DNA: TGCGCCAGCAGCTCGGACAGGGGCCAAAGGGGTGAGCAGTACTTC
CDR3: CASSSDRGQRGEQYF

size: -
J: TRBJ1-5
D: -
V: TRBV6-1
length: 16
DNA: TGTGCCAGCAGTGATGGCAGGGCTTATAGCAATCAGCCCCAGCATTTT
CDR3: CASSDGRAYSNQPQHF

size: -
J: TRBJ2-7
D: TRBD1
V: TRBV13
length: 13
DNA: TGTGCCAGCAGCCACGGGACAGCGAACGAGCAGTACTTC
CDR3: CASSHGTANEQYF

size: -
J: TRBJ2-1
D: -
V: TRBV11-2
length: 16
DNA: TGTGCCAGCAGCTTATTGGGCCGGACAACGGACAATGAGCAGTTCTTC
CDR3: CASSLLGRTTDNEQFF

size: -
J: TRBJ2-7
D: -
V: TRBV27
length: 12
DNA: TGTGCCAGCAGTTCACCAACCTACGAGCAGTACTTC
CDR3: CASSSPTYEQYF

size: -
J: TRBJ2-5
D: TRBD2
V: TRBV7-3
length: 14
DNA: TGTGCCAGCAGCTCATCGCGGGAGGCGGAGACCCAGTACTTC
CDR3: CASSSSREAETQYF

size: -
J: TRBJ2-3
D: -
V: TRBV7-3
length: 13
DNA: TGTGCCAGCAGCTGGCTCGGATCAGATACGCAGTATTTT
CDR3: CASSWLGSDTQYF

size: -
J: TRBJ2-7
D: -
V: TRBV7-9
length: 15
DNA: TGTGCCAGCAGCTTCTCCTTCCCCAGGGAGTACGAGCAGTACTTC
CDR3: CASSFSFPREYEQYF

size: -
J: TRBJ1-2
D: -
V: TRBV5-1
length: 12
DNA: TGCGCCAGCAGCTTGGGGGGGTATGGCTACACCTTC
CDR3: CASSLGGYGYTF

size: -
J: TRBJ2-7
D: TRBD2
V: TRBV2
length: 14
DNA: TGTGCCAGCAGTGCTACTAGCGGAACCTACGAGCAGTACTTC
CDR3: CASSATSGTYEQYF

size: -
J: TRBJ2-2
D: -
V: TRBV9
length: 16
DNA: TGTGCCAGCAGCGTACGTTCCGGGGGGAACACCGGGGAGCTGTTTTTT
CDR3: CASSVRSGGNTGELFF

size: -
J: TRBJ1-2
D: TRBD1
V: TRBV7-2
length: 15
DNA: TGTGCCAGCAGCTCTCGACAGGGGTTTAACTATGGCTACACCTTC
CDR3: CASSSRQGFNYGYTF

size: -
J: TRBJ1-2
D: -
V: TRBV28
length: 15
DNA: TGTGCCAGCAGTACCGGGACCGACCCCCTTTATGGCTACACCTTC
CDR3: CASSTGTDPLYGYTF

size: -
J: TRBJ2-7
D: -
V: TRBV29-1
length: 12
DNA: TGCAGCGTTGGGGACACCCTCTACGAGCAGTACTTC
CDR3: CSVGDTLYEQYF

size: -
J: TRBJ2-4
D: -
V: TRBV13
length: 16
DNA: TGTGCCAGCAGCTTACGCGGTGAACTAGCCAAAAACATTCAGTACTTC
CDR3: CASSLRGELAKNIQYF

size: -
J: TRBJ2-7
D: TRBD2
V: TRBV14
length: 15
DNA: TGTGCCAGCAGCCAGCTTAGCGGGGGAGCTCCTACGGAGAACTTC
CDR3: CASSQLSGGAPTENF

size: -
J: TRBJ2-3
D: -
V: TRBV15
length: 13
DNA: TGTGCCACCAGCAGAGTGGCGACAGATACGCAGTATTTT
CDR3: CATSRVATDTQYF

size: -
J: TRBJ1-2
D: -
V: TRBV11-2
length: 18
DNA: TGTGCCAGCAGCCTGCCCCCGGGGGGCGGAGACCTAAAATATGGCTACACCTTC
CDR3: CASSLPPGGGDLKYGYTF

size: -
J: TRBJ2-1
D: TRBD2
V: TRBV18
length: 15
DNA: TGTGCCAGCTCACCTACTAGCGGGGGGGCCGGTGAGCAGTTCTTC
CDR3: CASSPTSGGAGEQFF

size: -
J: TRBJ2-7
D: TRBD1
V: TRBV11-2
length: 16
DNA: TGTGCCAGCAGCTTATGGGGACAGGGGGGCGTTTACGAGCAGTACTTC
CDR3: CASSLWGQGGVYEQYF

size: once
J: TRBJ1-4
D: -
V: TRBV9
length: 14
DNA: TGTGCCAGCAGCGTAGGTTCCACAAATGAAAAACTGTTTTTT
CDR3: CASSVGSTNEKLFF

size: -
J: TRBJ2-1
D: -
V: TRBV7-2
length: 18
DNA: TGTGCCAGCAGCTTAGATTCGTGGCGGCTCGTGGGATACAATGAGCAGTTCTTC
CDR3: CASSLDSWRLVGYNEQFF

size: -
J: TRBJ1-1
D: TRBD1
V: TRBV6-5
length: 15
DNA: TGTGCCAGCAGTTACTCGCACAGGGGTATGGGTGAAGCTTTCTTT
CDR3: CASSYSHRGMGEAFF

size: -
J: TRBJ2-7
D: -
V: TRBV2
length: 15
DNA: TGTGCCAGCGGTGGTTCGAGCCTCTCTGAATACGAGCAGTACTTC
CDR3: CASGGSSLSEYEQYF

size: -
J: TRBJ1-1
D: TRBD1
V: TRBV7-9
length: 17
DNA: TGTGCCAGCAGGACCTCGGACAGGGGAACCATGAACACTGAAGCTTTCTTT
CDR3: CASRTSDRGTMNTEAFF

size: -
J: TRBJ2-7
D: TRBD2
V: TRBV18
length: 15
DNA: TGTGCCAGCTCACCGTCCGCGGGGGGTTCCTACGAGCAGTACTTC
CDR3: CASSPSAGGSYEQYF

size: -
J: TRBJ2-1
D: TRBD1
V: TRBV27
length: 14
DNA: TGTGCCAGCAGTTTACGGACAGGGTACAATGAGCAGTTCTTC
CDR3: CASSLRTGYNEQFF

size: -
J: TRBJ1-5
D: -
V: TRBV29-1
length: 12
DNA: TGCAGCGTTGCTGGGGTCAATCAGCCCCAGCATTTT
CDR3: CSVAGVNQPQHF

size: once
J: TRBJ2-1
D: -
V: TRBV11-2
length: 15
DNA: TGTGCCAGCAGCTTAGGGGGGAGCTCCTACAATGAGCAGTTCTTC
CDR3: CASSLGGSSYNEQFF

size: -
J: TRBJ2-6
D: -
V: TRBV12-5
length: 17
DNA: TGTGCTAGTGGTTTGGCCCAGGGGTCGATTGGGGCCAACGTCCTGACTTTC
CDR3: CASGLAQGSIGANVLTF

size: -
J: TRBJ2-5
D: -
V: TRBV16
length: 15
DNA: TGTGCCAGCAGCCTCCCGGCCTCGGGGGAGGAGACCCAGTACTTC
CDR3: CASSLPASGEETQYF

size: -
J: TRBJ2-7
D: TRBD2
V: TRBV7-2
length: 17
DNA: TGTGCCAGCAGCTTAGGGACTAGCGGGAAGACCCTCTACGAGCAGTACTTC
CDR3: CASSLGTSGKTLYEQYF

size: -
J: TRBJ2-1
D: -
V: TRBV5-1
length: 12
DNA: TGCGCCAGCAGCACCTATTGGCATGAGCAGTTCTTC
CDR3: CASSTYWHEQFF

size: once
J: TRBJ2-7
D: -
V: TRBV7-9
length: 12
DNA: TGTGCCAGCAGCTTAAACCTCTACGAGCAGTACTTC
CDR3: CASSLNLYEQYF

size: -
J: TRBJ2-1
D: TRBD2
V: TRBV6-6
length: 16
DNA: TGTGCCAGCAGTTACTCGGCGGGCGGGAGCTACAATGAGCAGTTCTTC
CDR3: CASSYSAGGSYNEQFF

size: -
J: TRBJ2-3
D: TRBD2
V: TRBV14
length: 16
DNA: TGTGCCAGCAGCCAAGGTACTAGCGGTTCCGGGGATACGCAGTATTTT
CDR3: CASSQGTSGSGDTQYF

size: -
J: TRBJ2-2
D: TRBD2
V: TRBV9
length: 16
DNA: TGTGCCAGCAGCGTAGGGAGCGGGAGGAACACCGGGGAGCTGTTTTTT
CDR3: CASSVGSGRNTGELFF

size: -
J: TRBJ2-3
D: TRBD2
V: TRBV9
length: 16
DNA: TGTGCCAGCAGCGTGTCCCGCGGGGGGGACACAGATACGCAGTATTTT
CDR3: CASSVSRGGDTDTQYF

size: -
J: TRBJ2-5
D: -
V: TRBV5-1
length: 16
DNA: TGCGCCAGCAGCTTGGGTGAGGGGGTTATTGGAGAGACCCAGTACTTC
CDR3: CASSLGEGVIGETQYF

size: -
J: TRBJ2-1
D: TRBD2
V: TRBV18
length: 16
DNA: TGTGCCAGCTCAGAATTGGGACTAGCGAATTACAATGAGCAGTTCTTC
CDR3: CASSELGLANYNEQFF